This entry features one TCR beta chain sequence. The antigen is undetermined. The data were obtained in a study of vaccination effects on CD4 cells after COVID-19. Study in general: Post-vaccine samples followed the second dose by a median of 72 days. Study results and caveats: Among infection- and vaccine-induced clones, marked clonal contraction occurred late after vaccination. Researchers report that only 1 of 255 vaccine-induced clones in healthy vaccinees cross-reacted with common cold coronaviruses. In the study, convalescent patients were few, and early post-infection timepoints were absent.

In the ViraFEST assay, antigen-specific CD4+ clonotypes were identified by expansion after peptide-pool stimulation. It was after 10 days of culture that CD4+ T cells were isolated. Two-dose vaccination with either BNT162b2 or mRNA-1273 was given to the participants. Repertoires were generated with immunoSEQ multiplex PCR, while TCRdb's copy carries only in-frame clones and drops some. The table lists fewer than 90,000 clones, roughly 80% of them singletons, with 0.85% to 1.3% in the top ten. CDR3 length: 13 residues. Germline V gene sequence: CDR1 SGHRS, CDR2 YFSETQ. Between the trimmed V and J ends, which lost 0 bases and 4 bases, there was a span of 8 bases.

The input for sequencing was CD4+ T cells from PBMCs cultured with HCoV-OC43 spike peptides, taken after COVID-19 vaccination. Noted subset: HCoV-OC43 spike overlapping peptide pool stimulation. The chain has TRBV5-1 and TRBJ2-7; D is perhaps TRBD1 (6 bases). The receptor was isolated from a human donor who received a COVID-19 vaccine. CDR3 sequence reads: CASSLVTGYEQYV. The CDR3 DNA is TGCGCCAGCAGCTTGGTAACAGGGTACGAGCAGTACGTC.